The present T cell receptor beta chain was sequenced within a study of response to subunit inactivated influenza vaccine. General study results and limits: The authors suggested that few new T cells are recruited per seasonal influenza vaccination.

TCRdb passed the RT-PCR reads through MiXCR, listing each CDR3 protein once. The table has about 240,000 distinct CDR3 sequences, 9% to 15% seen once. This clonotype occurred a few times. Its specificity is not known. This CDR3 has 16 residues. V lost 1 base and J lost 9; bases outside the gene matches: 10. The starting material was non-naive T cells sorted from PBMCs, obtained 14 to 15 days before vaccination. This clonotype originated in a man in his forties or fifties who received an inactivated influenza vaccine. The chain recombines TRBV12-3 or TRBV12-4 with TRBJ2-1; 9 nucleotides agree with TRBD1. The CDR3 loop is CASSLGPGQGGSEQFF. The DNA of the CDR3 is TGTGCCAGCAGTTTAGGTCCGGGACAGGGTGGGTCTGAGCAGTTCTTC.